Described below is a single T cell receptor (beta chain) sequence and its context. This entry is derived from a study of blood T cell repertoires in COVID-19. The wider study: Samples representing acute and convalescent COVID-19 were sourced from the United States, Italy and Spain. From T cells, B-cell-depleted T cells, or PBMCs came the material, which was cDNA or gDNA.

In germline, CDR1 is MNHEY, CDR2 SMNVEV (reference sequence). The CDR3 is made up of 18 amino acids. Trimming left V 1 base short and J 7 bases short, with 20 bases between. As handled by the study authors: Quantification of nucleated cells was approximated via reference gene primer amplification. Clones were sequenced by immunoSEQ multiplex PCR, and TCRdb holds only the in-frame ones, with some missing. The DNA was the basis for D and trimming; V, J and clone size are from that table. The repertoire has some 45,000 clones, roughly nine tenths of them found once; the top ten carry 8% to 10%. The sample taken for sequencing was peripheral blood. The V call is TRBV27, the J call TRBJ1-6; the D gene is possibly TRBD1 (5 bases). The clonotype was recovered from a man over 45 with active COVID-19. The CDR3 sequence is CASSLFSSSTDNNSPLHF. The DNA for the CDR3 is TGTGCCAGCAGTTTATTTTCCTCTTCGACAGATAACAATTCACCCCTCCACTTT.